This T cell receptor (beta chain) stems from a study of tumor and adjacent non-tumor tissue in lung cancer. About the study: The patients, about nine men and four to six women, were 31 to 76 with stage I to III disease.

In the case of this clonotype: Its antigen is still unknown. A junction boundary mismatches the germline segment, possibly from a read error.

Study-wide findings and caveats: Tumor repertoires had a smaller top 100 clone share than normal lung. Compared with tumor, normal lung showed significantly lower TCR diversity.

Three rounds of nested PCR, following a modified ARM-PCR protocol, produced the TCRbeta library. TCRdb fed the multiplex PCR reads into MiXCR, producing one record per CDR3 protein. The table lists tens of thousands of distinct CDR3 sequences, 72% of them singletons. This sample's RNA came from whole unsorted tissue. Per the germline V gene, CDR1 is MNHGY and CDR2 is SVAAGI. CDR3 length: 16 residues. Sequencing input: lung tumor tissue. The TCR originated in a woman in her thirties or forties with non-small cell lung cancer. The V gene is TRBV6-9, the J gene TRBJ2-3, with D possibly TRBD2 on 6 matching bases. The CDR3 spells CAAYSRDVGGIDTQYF. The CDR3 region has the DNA TGTGCCGCCTACTCGCGGGATGTGGGTGGCATAGATACGCAATATTTT.